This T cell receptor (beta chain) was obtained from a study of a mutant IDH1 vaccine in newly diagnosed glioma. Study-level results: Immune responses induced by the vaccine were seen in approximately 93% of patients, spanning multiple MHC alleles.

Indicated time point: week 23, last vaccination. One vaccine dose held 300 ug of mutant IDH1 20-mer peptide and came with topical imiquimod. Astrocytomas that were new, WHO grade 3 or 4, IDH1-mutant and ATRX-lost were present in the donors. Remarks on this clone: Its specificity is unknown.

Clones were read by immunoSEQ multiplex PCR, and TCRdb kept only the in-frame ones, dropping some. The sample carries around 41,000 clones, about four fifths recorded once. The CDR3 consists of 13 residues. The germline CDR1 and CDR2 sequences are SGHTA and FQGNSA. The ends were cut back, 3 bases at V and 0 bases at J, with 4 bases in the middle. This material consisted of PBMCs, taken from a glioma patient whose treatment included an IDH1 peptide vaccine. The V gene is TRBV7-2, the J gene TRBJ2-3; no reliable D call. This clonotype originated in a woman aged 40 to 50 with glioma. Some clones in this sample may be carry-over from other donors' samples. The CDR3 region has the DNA TGTGCCAGCAGCTTTGACAGCACAGATACGCAGTATTTT. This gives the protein CASSFDSTDTQYF. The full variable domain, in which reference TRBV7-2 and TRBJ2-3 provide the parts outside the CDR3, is GAGVSQSPSNKVTEKGKDVELRCDPISGHTALYWYRQSLGQGLEFLIYFQGNSAPDKSGLPSDRFSAERTGGSVSTLTIQRTQQEDSAVYLCASSFDSTDTQYFGPGTRLTVL.